The rows below give T cell receptor beta chains drawn from one sample of a study of CD8+ T cells in alopecia areata. This table comes from immunoSEQ multiplex PCR, and its TCRdb copy is limited to in-frame clones, with some not included. The table has 200,000 or so clones, about 61% seen once; the top ten hold roughly 5.3%. Material: CD8+ T cells sorted from blood. The receptors shown here come from a human donor in good health. Both conserved end residues are part of each CDR3. The D gene is left open where the match is weak. Size values are once, few and many counts, or a class for expanded clones, and some rows have none.

CDR3 DNA	CDR3 protein	J gene	clone size	V gene	D gene
TGTGCCAGCAGCTTAGTAGGCGGCTTGGGCAATCAGCCCCAGCATTTT	CASSLVGGLGNQPQHF	TRBJ1-5	-	TRBV7-9	-
TGCGCCAGCAGCCAGCCAACACCGGGACAGGTACCCTACGAGCAGTACTTC	CASSQPTPGQVPYEQYF	TRBJ2-7	-	TRBV4-1	TRBD1
TGTGCCAGCAGCGTAGTCGACACTGAAGCTTTCTTT	CASSVVDTEAFF	TRBJ1-1	-	TRBV9	-
TGTGCCAGCAGTGAAAGGAATAGCGGGGGGGCTGTCGCCAATGAGCAGTTCTTC	CASSERNSGGAVANEQFF	TRBJ2-1	-	TRBV2	TRBD2
TGTGCCAGCAGCCAAGATAGGGGAGGGCTCAATGAGCAGTTCTTC	CASSQDRGGLNEQFF	TRBJ2-1	-	TRBV4-2	TRBD2
TGCGCCAGCAGTGAGGCGTGGGGGGGGCCAGATACGCAGTATTTT	CASSEAWGGPDTQYF	TRBJ2-3	-	TRBV10-2	-
TGTGCCAGCAGCCCCCGGACTAGCGGGGGAATCTACGTGCAGTACTTC	CASSPRTSGGIYVQYF	TRBJ2-7	-	TRBV9	TRBD2
TGCGCCAGCAGCCAAGATCGGTGGGAGACCCAGTACTTC	CASSQDRWETQYF	TRBJ2-5	-	TRBV4-1	-
TGCGCCAGCAGCCAAGTGGCAGGAGACAAGGAGACCCAGTACTTC	CASSQVAGDKETQYF	TRBJ2-5	once	TRBV4-1	-
TGCAGCACCCGATCAGGGGAGGGGGAGCTGTTTTTT	CSTRSGEGELFF	TRBJ2-2	-	TRBV29-1	-
TGTGCCAGCAGCTTCGGGGGGGCATCAAATGAGCAGTTCTTC	CASSFGGASNEQFF	TRBJ2-1	-	TRBV7-6	TRBD2
TGTGCCAGCAGTGGCACATTGGGCACTACTACTGGTGGCTACACCTTC	CASSGTLGTTTGGYTF	TRBJ1-2	once	TRBV2	-
TGTGCCAGCAGCTTGGAGACAGGGTGGGGGATGAACACTGAAGCTTTCTTT	CASSLETGWGMNTEAFF	TRBJ1-1	-	TRBV5-6	TRBD1
TGTGCCAGCAGAGTTTTCGGAGGGTCGGTAGGCTACACCTTC	CASRVFGGSVGYTF	TRBJ1-2	-	TRBV6-5	-
TGCGCCAGCAGCCAAGATTGGACTAGCGGGGGAAATGAGCAGTTCTTC	CASSQDWTSGGNEQFF	TRBJ2-1	-	TRBV4-1	TRBD2
TGTGCCTGGAGGGCCAGGGGCGGAGATACGCAGTATTTT	CAWRARGGDTQYF	TRBJ2-3	-	TRBV30	-
TGTGCCAGCAGCTCCCCCGACAGCACAGATACGCAGTATTTT	CASSSPDSTDTQYF	TRBJ2-3	few	TRBV11-2	-
TGTGCCAGCAGCCAAGAAGTACTAGCGGGGGACAATGAGCAGTTCTTC	CASSQEVLAGDNEQFF	TRBJ2-1	few	TRBV4-2	TRBD2
TGCAGCGTTGAAGTGGTTAGCGGGGGGGCGCGAGAGACCCAGTACTTC	CSVEVVSGGARETQYF	TRBJ2-5	-	TRBV29-1	TRBD2
TGTGCCAGCAGACCCGGGACAGGGGGAAAACTGTTTTTT	CASRPGTGGKLFF	TRBJ1-4	-	TRBV6-5	TRBD1
TGTGCCAGCAGCTCCGGGGGGGCTTACGAGCAGTACTTC	CASSSGGAYEQYF	TRBJ2-7	-	TRBV5-6	TRBD2
TGCGCCAGCAGCACCGACAGGGAGGACTATGGCTACACCTTC	CASSTDREDYGYTF	TRBJ1-2	-	TRBV5-1	TRBD1
TGCCGAGGGCAGGTGAACACTGAAGCTTTCTTT	CRGQVNTEAFF	TRBJ1-1	-	TRBV29-1	-
TGTGCCAGCAGCCAAGATAACGGGGGCTACGAGCAGTACTTC	CASSQDNGGYEQYF	TRBJ2-7	-	TRBV13	-
TGTGCCAGCAGTTATCCAACAGGGGGCGAAGGGACCCAGTACTTC	CASSYPTGGEGTQYF	TRBJ2-5	-	TRBV6-5	TRBD1
TGTGCCAGCAGCTTAGGAAGCCAACCTAACTATGGCTACACCTTC	CASSLGSQPNYGYTF	TRBJ1-2	-	TRBV7-9	-
TGTGCCAGTAGTACTCAGGGGGTTGGCACAGATACGCAGTATTTT	CASSTQGVGTDTQYF	TRBJ2-3	few	TRBV19	TRBD1
TGTGCCATCTTCCTTCTAGCGTCCGCCCAGGAGACCCAGTACTTC	CAIFLLASAQETQYF	TRBJ2-5	-	TRBV2	-
TGCAGCGCTCAAGGGGGGGACAGGGGATCCTACGAGCAGTACTTC	CSAQGGDRGSYEQYF	TRBJ2-7	-	TRBV29-1	TRBD1
TGTGCCAGCGGGCTGGGACGGGACATTTACGAGCAGTACTTC	CASGLGRDIYEQYF	TRBJ2-7	-	TRBV7-9	-
TGCAGCGTACAACAGGGTACTGAAGCTTTCTTT	CSVQQGTEAFF	TRBJ1-1	-	TRBV29-1	-
TGTGCCAGCAGCTTAGAAACAGGGTATCAGCCCCAGCATTTT	CASSLETGYQPQHF	TRBJ1-5	-	TRBV11-2	-
TGTGCCAGCGGAGGGGAGGGGGCGAAACCGAACACTGAAGCTTTCTTT	CASGGEGAKPNTEAFF	TRBJ1-1	-	TRBV2	TRBD1
TGTGCCAGCAGCCCTAGCGGGGGGGCCGACGAGCAGTACTTC	CASSPSGGADEQYF	TRBJ2-7	-	TRBV9	TRBD2
TGTGCCAGCACCCCTCCGGCGGGGAGTTTAGATACGCAGTATTTT	CASTPPAGSLDTQYF	TRBJ2-3	-	TRBV7-9	-
TGTGCCGGACCCAGGGACCCCTATGGCTACACCTTC	CAGPRDPYGYTF	TRBJ1-2	-	TRBV30	-
TGTGCCAGCAGTTTAGAGGGGGCAACAGATACGCAGTATTTT	CASSLEGATDTQYF	TRBJ2-3	-	TRBV28	TRBD1
TGTGCCAGCAGCGTACGACAGGGGGCAAGAGCTGGGGCCAACGTCCTGACTTTC	CASSVRQGARAGANVLTF	TRBJ2-6	-	TRBV9	TRBD1
TGCAGCGTTGACAGCCCGGGCGGGGGCACAGATACGCAGTATTTT	CSVDSPGGGTDTQYF	TRBJ2-3	-	TRBV29-1	-
TGCGCCAGCAGCCTCGGGGCGCTTGGCTACACCTTC	CASSLGALGYTF	TRBJ1-2	-	TRBV5-1	-
TGTGCCAGCAGCCCCACCGGGGGGAAGTACTTC	CASSPTGGKYF	TRBJ2-7	-	TRBV5-4	TRBD2
TGTGCCAGCAGTTTAGTTTTGGGGTATCCATCGAACACCGGGGAGCTGTTTTTT	CASSLVLGYPSNTGELFF	TRBJ2-2	-	TRBV27	-
TGTGCCAGCAGTGAATATGCGGCAGGGGGTCGGGAGACCCAGTACTTC	CASSEYAAGGRETQYF	TRBJ2-5	once	TRBV25-1	TRBD1
TGTGCCAGCAGTCACAGGGACGGACAGCCCCAGCATTTT	CASSHRDGQPQHF	TRBJ1-5	once	TRBV6-5	-
TGTGCCAGCAGCCCGGGGACAGTTGGCTACACCTTC	CASSPGTVGYTF	TRBJ1-2	once	TRBV13	TRBD1
TGTGCCAGCAGCTTAGGTGGTTCTCAGCCCCAGCATTTT	CASSLGGSQPQHF	TRBJ1-5	-	TRBV7-9	-
TGTGCCAGCAGCCAAGCGACGGGGGGGCTCGATACGCAGTATTTT	CASSQATGGLDTQYF	TRBJ2-3	-	TRBV4-2	TRBD2
TGCAGCGTTGATCCAGGGGTGGGCACTGAAGCTTTCTTT	CSVDPGVGTEAFF	TRBJ1-1	-	TRBV29-1	-
TGTGCCAGCAGCGGGGCAATCCACGAGCAGTACTTC	CASSGAIHEQYF	TRBJ2-7	few	TRBV13	-
TGTGCCACTGAAGGAACTAGCACTGAAGCTTTCTTT	CATEGTSTEAFF	TRBJ1-1	-	TRBV15	-
TGTGCCAGCAGCTTGAATCGGGACAGCATCACAGATACGCAGTATTTT	CASSLNRDSITDTQYF	TRBJ2-3	-	TRBV5-4	TRBD1
TGTGCCAGCAGCGTAGTGGCTAGCGGGGGCCAAGAGACCCAGTACTTC	CASSVVASGGQETQYF	TRBJ2-5	few	TRBV9	TRBD2
TGTGCCAGCAGTTTATATCAGGGGGGCTCCTACGAGCAGTACTTC	CASSLYQGGSYEQYF	TRBJ2-7	few	TRBV27	-
TGTGCCAGCGAGAGGGGGACAGGGGGCTTCGATGAGCAGTTCTTC	CASERGTGGFDEQFF	TRBJ2-1	-	TRBV25-1	TRBD1
TGCAGCGTACAGGGGGCAAACAATGAGCAGTTCTTC	CSVQGANNEQFF	TRBJ2-1	few	TRBV29-1	TRBD1
TGTGCCAGCAGCTTGGGGTACACTGAAGCTTTCTTT	CASSLGYTEAFF	TRBJ1-1	-	TRBV5-4	-
TGCGCCAGCAGCCAAGTGAGTCGTAACTCCTACGAGCAGTACTTC	CASSQVSRNSYEQYF	TRBJ2-7	few	TRBV4-1	-